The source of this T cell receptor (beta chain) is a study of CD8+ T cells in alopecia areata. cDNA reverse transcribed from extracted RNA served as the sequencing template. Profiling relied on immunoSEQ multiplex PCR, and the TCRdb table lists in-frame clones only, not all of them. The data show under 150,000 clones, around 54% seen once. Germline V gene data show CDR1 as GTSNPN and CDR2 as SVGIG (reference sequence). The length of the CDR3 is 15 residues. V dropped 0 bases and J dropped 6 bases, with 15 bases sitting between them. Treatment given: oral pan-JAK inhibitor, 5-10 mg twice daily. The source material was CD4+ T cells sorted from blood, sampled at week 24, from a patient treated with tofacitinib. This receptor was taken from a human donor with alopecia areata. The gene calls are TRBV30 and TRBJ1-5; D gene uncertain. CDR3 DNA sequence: TGTGCCTGGAGTGTGTCAGGTCGAGTAGGTCAGCCCCAGCATTTT. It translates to CAWSVSGRVGQPQHF.